These T cell receptor beta chains were read from a single sample in a study of T cell responses to AZD1222 COVID-19 vaccine. This table comes from immunoSEQ multiplex PCR, and its TCRdb copy is limited to in-frame clones, with some not included. The repertoire includes about 67,000 clones, roughly 84% of them detected once, and over 20% sits in the top ten. This sample comprised peripheral blood, obtained on day 0 of AZD1222 vaccination. These TCRs come from an adult in good health. Both conserved end residues are part of each CDR3. Fields, in order: D gene, clone size, V gene, J gene, CDR3 DNA, CDR3 protein. A D gene is named only where the DNA matches it firmly. Rows may omit the clone size; those that give it use once, few, many or a size class.

-	-	TRBV19	TRBJ1-5	TGTGCCAGTAGTGGCACAGGGAATCAGCCCCAGCATTTT	CASSGTGNQPQHF
-	-	TRBV5-4	TRBJ2-7	TGTGCCAGCAGCCCAGCGGCGCACGAGCAGTACTTC	CASSPAAHEQYF
-	-	TRBV6-6	TRBJ2-2	TGTGCCAGCACACAGGGGAGGCCGAACACCGGGGAGCTGTTTTTT	CASTQGRPNTGELFF
TRBD2	-	TRBV11-2	TRBJ2-7	TGTGCCACCAGGGGACTAGCTGGCTACGAGCAGTACTTC	CATRGLAGYEQYF
-	-	TRBV6-5	TRBJ1-1	TGTGCCAGCAGCCTAGGACAGCTGAACACTGAAGCTTTCTTT	CASSLGQLNTEAFF
TRBD1	-	TRBV4-3	TRBJ1-1	TGCGCCAGCAGGGACAGGGGGCCGAACACTGAAGCTTTCTTT	CASRDRGPNTEAFF
-	-	TRBV4-3	TRBJ1-6	TGCGCCAGCAGCCAAGATGGGGGGTTTTGGTCACCCCTCCACTTT	CASSQDGGFWSPLHF
-	-	TRBV4-3	TRBJ1-3	TGCGCCAGCAGCCAAGATCGGGGGTCCTCTGGAAACACCATATATTTT	CASSQDRGSSGNTIYF
-	-	TRBV13	TRBJ1-6	TGTGCCAGCAGCTTATACAGAGATAATTCACCCCTCCACTTT	CASSLYRDNSPLHF
TRBD1	few	TRBV19	TRBJ2-4	TGTGCCAGTACCGCGACAGGGGGCATGAACATTCAGTACTTC	CASTATGGMNIQYF
-	-	TRBV10-3	TRBJ1-6	TGTGCCATCAGCCAAACAGGGTATAATTCACCCCTCCACTTT	CAISQTGYNSPLHF
-	-	TRBV28	TRBJ2-1	TGTGCCAGCAGTTTATACGGGGGCTCCTACAATGAGCAGTTCTTC	CASSLYGGSYNEQFF
-	-	TRBV10-3	TRBJ2-1	TGTGCCCTTCCCAGGGCTGGCTCCTACAATGAGCAGTTCTTC	CALPRAGSYNEQFF
TRBD2	-	TRBV7-2	TRBJ2-7	TGTGCCAGCAGCTTGGGGTTACTAGCGGGAGGTATATCCTACGAGCAGTACTTC	CASSLGLLAGGISYEQYF
TRBD2	-	TRBV5-1	TRBJ2-3	TGCGCCAGCAGCTTGCAAGTATCTAGCGGGAGCGCAGATACGCAGTATTTT	CASSLQVSSGSADTQYF
-	-	TRBV7-8	TRBJ1-1	TGTGCCAGCAGCTTAGTGGCGGGGAACACTGAAGCTTTCTTT	CASSLVAGNTEAFF
-	-	TRBV9	TRBJ1-1	TGTGCCAGCAGCGGTTACGTGAACACTGAAGCTTTCTTT	CASSGYVNTEAFF
TRBD2	-	TRBV9	TRBJ2-5	TGTGCCAGCAGCCTCCGGGGGGACCAGATGTCGCAAGAGACCCAGTACTTC	CASSLRGDQMSQETQYF
-	-	TRBV7-9	TRBJ2-2	TGTGCCAGCAGCTTAGCAGTAACCGGGGAGCTGTTTTTT	CASSLAVTGELFF
-	-	TRBV7-2	TRBJ2-7	TGTGCCAGCAGCTTCCAAACCGACTATTACGAGCAGTACTTC	CASSFQTDYYEQYF
TRBD2	-	TRBV19	TRBJ2-5	TGTGCCAGTAGTATTGCAGCGGGGGGAGGGGAGACCCAGTACTTC	CASSIAAGGGETQYF
TRBD1	-	TRBV7-9	TRBJ2-5	TGTGCCAGCAGCCGGGGGGACAGGGTTGAGACCCAGTACTTC	CASSRGDRVETQYF
-	-	TRBV5-5	TRBJ1-1	TGTGCCAGCAGCTCTATCTCGAACACTGAAGCTTTCTTT	CASSSISNTEAFF
TRBD2	-	TRBV30	TRBJ2-2	TGTGCCTGGAGAGCGGGGGCCGCGAACACCGGGGAGCTGTTTTTT	CAWRAGAANTGELFF
-	-	TRBV14	TRBJ1-4	TGTGCCAGCAGCCCTCGACAGTACACTAATGAAAAACTGTTTTTT	CASSPRQYTNEKLFF
TRBD2	-	TRBV5-1	TRBJ2-7	TGCGCCAGCAGCTTTGATCCGGGACTAGCGGGAGGGCCGACCTACGAGCAGTACTTC	CASSFDPGLAGGPTYEQYF
TRBD2	-	TRBV7-2	TRBJ2-1	TGTGCCAGCAGCCCTACTCCCGGGACTACTTTGAGCAATGAGCAGTTCTTC	CASSPTPGTTLSNEQFF
-	-	TRBV9	TRBJ1-6	TGTGCCAGCACCCCCACAGGACAGAATTCACCCCTCCACTTT	CASTPTGQNSPLHF
-	-	TRBV20-1	TRBJ2-3	TGCAGTGCTAGTGACGGCGGGTCTGGCACAGATACGCAGTATTTT	CSASDGGSGTDTQYF
-	-	TRBV2	TRBJ1-2	TGTGCCAGCACTCGGGACCCTCAGGGCGATGGCTACACCTTC	CASTRDPQGDGYTF
-	-	TRBV14	TRBJ2-1	TGTGCCAGCAGCCGCGGAGCCGTCAATGAGCAGTTCTTC	CASSRGAVNEQFF
-	-	TRBV4-2	TRBJ2-7	TGTGCCAGCAGCCAAGCGGGGGGCACCTCCTACGAGCAGTACTTC	CASSQAGGTSYEQYF
TRBD1	-	TRBV18	TRBJ1-2	TGTGCCAGCTCACCTGGACAGGGGGCCTATGGCTACACCTTC	CASSPGQGAYGYTF
-	-	TRBV5-6	TRBJ1-3	TGTGCCAGCAGCTTGGCAGGGAAATATGTAAACACCATATATTTT	CASSLAGKYVNTIYF
TRBD1	-	TRBV15	TRBJ1-2	TGTGCCACGGGGAAAGGGCAGGGGGCAACCTATGGCTACACCTTC	CATGKGQGATYGYTF
-	-	TRBV28	TRBJ1-2	TGTGCCAGCAGTTTACCAGGGGTTGGGACCTTC	CASSLPGVGTF
-	-	TRBV7-9	TRBJ1-1	TGTGCCAGCAGTCTGAGGGCTCAGAACACTGAAGCTTTCTTT	CASSLRAQNTEAFF
-	-	TRBV24-1	TRBJ1-1	TGTGCCACCAGTGTGGGGAACACTGAAGCTTTCTTT	CATSVGNTEAFF
-	-	TRBV21-1	TRBJ2-1	TGTGCCAGCAGCAATATTGGACAGGGGCATAATGAGCAGTTCTTC	CASSNIGQGHNEQFF
TRBD1	-	TRBV5-8	TRBJ2-5	TGTGCCAGCAGGAAAGGGGACAGGCTTATGGAAGAGACCCAGTACTTC	CASRKGDRLMEETQYF